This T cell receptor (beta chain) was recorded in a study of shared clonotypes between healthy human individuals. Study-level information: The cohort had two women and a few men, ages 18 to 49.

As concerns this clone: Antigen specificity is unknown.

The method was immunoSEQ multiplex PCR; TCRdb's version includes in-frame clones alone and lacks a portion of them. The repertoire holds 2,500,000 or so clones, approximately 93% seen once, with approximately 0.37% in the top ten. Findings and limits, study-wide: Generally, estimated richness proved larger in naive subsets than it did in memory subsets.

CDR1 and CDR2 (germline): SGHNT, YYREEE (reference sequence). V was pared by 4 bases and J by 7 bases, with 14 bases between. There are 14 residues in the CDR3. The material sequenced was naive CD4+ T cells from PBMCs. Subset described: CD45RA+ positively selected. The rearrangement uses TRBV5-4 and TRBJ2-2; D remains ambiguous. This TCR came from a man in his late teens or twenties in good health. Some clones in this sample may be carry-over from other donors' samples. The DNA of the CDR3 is TGTGCCAGCAGCCCTGGCCTAATCGGCGGGGAGCTGTTTTTT. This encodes CASSPGLIGGELFF.